The rows below give T cell receptor beta chains drawn from one sample of a study of blood T cell repertoires in COVID-19. Data came from immunoSEQ multiplex PCR; TCRdb stores just in-frame clones and leaves some out. The data contain over 200,000 clones, 80% to 85% of them singletons. The specimen sequenced was peripheral blood. Source of these receptors: a man aged 50 to 60 with active or convalescent COVID-19. The CDR3 runs from the conserved cysteine through the conserved F or W.

v_call	j_call	cdr3_aa
TRBV4-1	TRBJ2-5	CASSQVGTNQETQYF
TRBV6-1	TRBJ2-3	CASSELGGGPGTQYF
TRBV13	TRBJ1-2	CASSGGTGYDYGYTF
TRBV19	TRBJ2-2	CASSSWTANTGELFF
TRBV2	TRBJ1-5	CASSRTGGGQPQHF
TRBV5-5	TRBJ1-2	CASTLDPSRGYGYTF
TRBV2	TRBJ2-2	CARVSSGGPTGELFF
TRBV28	TRBJ2-3	CASSPGTSGGTDTQYF
TRBV19	TRBJ2-7	CASSGDGTSGEYEQYF
TRBV5-8	TRBJ1-4	CASSWQGLSNEKLFF
TRBV19	TRBJ2-3	CASSLTTSGGPYTDTQYF
TRBV11-2	TRBJ2-7	CASGPGQGARDQYF
TRBV7-2	TRBJ2-7	CASSLDLAGGLLDYEQYF
TRBV7-2	TRBJ1-3	CASSVGTGSGNTIYF
TRBV6-4	TRBJ2-1	CASATLRGSYNEQFF
TRBV7-3	TRBJ1-5	CASSSYPRQPQHF
TRBV5-1	TRBJ2-1	CASSLGLASNNEQFF
TRBV7-6	TRBJ2-3	CASSPRVGTGAFQQYF
TRBV7-8	TRBJ2-3	CASSLSGGLTDTQYF
TRBV29-1	TRBJ2-2	CSAASGSPRTGELFF
TRBV5-4	TRBJ1-1	CASRTPGQNTEAFF
TRBV7-2	TRBJ2-3	CASSLGDRNTDTQYF
TRBV5-1	TRBJ2-7	CASSFGQEIYEQYF
TRBV11-2	TRBJ1-3	CASSLGAGQGGGNTIYF
TRBV19	TRBJ2-1	CASTDVGPYNEQFF
TRBV12-3/TRBV12-4	TRBJ2-7	CASSDRGSAEQYF
TRBV28	TRBJ2-3	CASSRGIGSGVSTDTQYF
TRBV6-2/TRBV6-3	TRBJ2-6	CASSYKAGSDPLSGANVLTF
TRBV6-2/TRBV6-3	TRBJ2-7	CASSYPRDRGTYEQYF
TRBV30	TRBJ2-7	CAWTPGTPYEQYF
TRBV30	TRBJ2-7	CAWSWQGAYEQYF
TRBV11-1	TRBJ2-3	CASSLADSLAGTGDTQYF
TRBV10-3	TRBJ2-7	CAISPNPRQGDSYEQYF
TRBV5-4	TRBJ1-2	CASSPSGGAGGYTF
TRBV3-1/TRBV3-2	TRBJ2-4	CASSHRLYENIQYF
TRBV27	TRBJ2-1	CASSLGLAGGINEQFF
TRBV14	TRBJ1-5	CASSQDSDRGNQPQHF
TRBV9	TRBJ1-1	CASSPGQGRPMNTEAFF
TRBV6-5	TRBJ2-4	CATTGGLAKNIQYF
TRBV24-1	TRBJ2-1	CATSDPAAGKMGGNEQFF
TRBV5-1	TRBJ1-4	CASSALGRREKLFF
TRBV10-1	TRBJ2-7	CASSESTLLDPYEQYF
TRBV4-1	TRBJ2-2	CASSQELAGELFF
TRBV6-6	TRBJ2-5	CASSYPAWGEETQYF
TRBV7-7	TRBJ2-1	CASSLDTESYNEQFF
TRBV7-8	TRBJ1-5	CASSPPTGGLGFLHQPQHF
TRBV4-2	TRBJ1-2	CASSPGEGGYYGYTF
TRBV14	TRBJ2-3	CASSASGGWNTQYF
TRBV2	TRBJ1-1	CASSLRKPEAFF
TRBV7-3	TRBJ2-2	CASSPTGGELFF
TRBV30	TRBJ2-1	CAWSERGIYNEQFF
TRBV7-8	TRBJ2-1	CASSSNWGPSAYNEQFF
TRBV5-6	TRBJ2-7	CASSAVVAGAREQYF
TRBV7-9	TRBJ1-1	CASSPSGTGNTEAFF